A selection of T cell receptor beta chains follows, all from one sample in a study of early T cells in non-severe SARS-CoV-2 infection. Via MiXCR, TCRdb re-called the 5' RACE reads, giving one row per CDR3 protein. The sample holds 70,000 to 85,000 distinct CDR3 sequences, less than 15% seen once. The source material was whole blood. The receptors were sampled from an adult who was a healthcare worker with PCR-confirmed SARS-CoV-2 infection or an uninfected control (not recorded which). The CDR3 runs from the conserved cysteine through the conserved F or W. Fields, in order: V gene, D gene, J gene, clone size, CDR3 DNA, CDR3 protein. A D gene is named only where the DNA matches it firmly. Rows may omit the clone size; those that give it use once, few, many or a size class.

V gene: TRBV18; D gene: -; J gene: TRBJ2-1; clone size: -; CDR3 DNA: TGTGCCAGCTCATCATGGGGGGTAGAATACAATGAGCAGTTCTTC; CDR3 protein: CASSSWGVEYNEQFF
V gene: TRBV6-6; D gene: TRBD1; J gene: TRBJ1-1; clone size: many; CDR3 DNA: TGTGCCAGCAGACGGACAGGGGTGAACACTGAAGCTTTCTTT; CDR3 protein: CASRRTGVNTEAFF
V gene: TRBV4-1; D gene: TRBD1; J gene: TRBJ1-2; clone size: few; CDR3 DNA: TGCGCCAGCAGCCACCCACCGGGACAGCGGCGGGGCTACACCTTC; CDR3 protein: CASSHPPGQRRGYTF
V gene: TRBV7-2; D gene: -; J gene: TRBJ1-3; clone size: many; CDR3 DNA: TGTGCCAGCAGCCGTATTGCTCACCGGCAGAGGCGCTCTGGAAACACCATATATTTT; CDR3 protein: CASSRIAHRQRRSGNTIYF
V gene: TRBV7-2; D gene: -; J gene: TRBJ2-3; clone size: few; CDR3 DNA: TGTGCCAGCAGCTTCCAGAGCACAGATACGCAGTATTTT; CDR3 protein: CASSFQSTDTQYF
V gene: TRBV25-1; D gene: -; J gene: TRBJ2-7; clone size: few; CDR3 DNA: TGTGCCAGCAGTGAATCCTTAGGGAGGTCCTACGAGCAGTACTTC; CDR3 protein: CASSESLGRSYEQYF
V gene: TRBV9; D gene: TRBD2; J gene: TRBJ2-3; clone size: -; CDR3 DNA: TGTGCCAGCAGCGGACGGGGGGTCATGAGCACAGATACGCAGTATTTT; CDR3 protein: CASSGRGVMSTDTQYF
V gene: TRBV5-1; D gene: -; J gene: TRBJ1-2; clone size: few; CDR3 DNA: TGCGCCAGCAGCTCCGCAGCAGGCCTCTATGGCTACACCTTC; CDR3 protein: CASSSAAGLYGYTF
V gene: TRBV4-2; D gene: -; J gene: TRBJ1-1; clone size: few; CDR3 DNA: TGTGCCAGCAGCCAAGCCACTGAAGCTTTCTTT; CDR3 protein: CASSQATEAFF
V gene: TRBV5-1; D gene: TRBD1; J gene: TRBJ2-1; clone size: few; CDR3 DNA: TGCGCCAGCAGCTTGCGTCCCCCGGGACAGGGGGTAGGTGAGCAGTTCTTC; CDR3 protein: CASSLRPPGQGVGEQFF
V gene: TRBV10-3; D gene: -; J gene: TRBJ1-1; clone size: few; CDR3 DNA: TGTGCCATCACCAAGGGGCAGGCCTTGAACACTGAAGCTTTCTTT; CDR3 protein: CAITKGQALNTEAFF
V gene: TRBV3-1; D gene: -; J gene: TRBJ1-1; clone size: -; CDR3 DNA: TGTGCCAGCAGCCAAACCACAGGGATGGGTGACACTGAAGCTTTCTTT; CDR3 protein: CASSQTTGMGDTEAFF
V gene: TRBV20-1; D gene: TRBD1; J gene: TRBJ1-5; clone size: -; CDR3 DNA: TGCAGTGCTGACAGGGGAAGCCTCTCTCAGCCCCAGCATTTT; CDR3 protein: CSADRGSLSQPQHF
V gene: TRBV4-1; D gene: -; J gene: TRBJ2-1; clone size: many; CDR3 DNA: TGCGCCAGCAGGACTGACAAGGGAAGCTCCTACAATGAGCAGTTCTTC; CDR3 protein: CASRTDKGSSYNEQFF
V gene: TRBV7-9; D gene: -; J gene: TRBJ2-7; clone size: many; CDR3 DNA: TGTGCCAGCAGCTTAGAGGGCCCGGGCTACGAGCAGTACTTC; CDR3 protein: CASSLEGPGYEQYF
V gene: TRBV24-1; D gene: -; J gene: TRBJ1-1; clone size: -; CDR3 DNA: TGTGCCACCAAAGGGAAAGAGAACACTGAAGCTTTCTTT; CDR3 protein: CATKGKENTEAFF
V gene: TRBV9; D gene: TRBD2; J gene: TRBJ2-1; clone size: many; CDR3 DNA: TGTGCCAGCAGCGTAGCAGGCGGGGGGTACAATGAGCAGTTCTTC; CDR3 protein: CASSVAGGGYNEQFF
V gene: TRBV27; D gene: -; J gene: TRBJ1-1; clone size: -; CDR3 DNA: TGTGCCAGCAGTCCCGGACAGAGGAACACTGAAGCTTTCTTT; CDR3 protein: CASSPGQRNTEAFF
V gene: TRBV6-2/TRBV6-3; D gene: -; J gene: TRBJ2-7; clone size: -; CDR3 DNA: TGTGCCAGCAGTTACTCGCGTTACGAGCAGTACTTC; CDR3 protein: CASSYSRYEQYF
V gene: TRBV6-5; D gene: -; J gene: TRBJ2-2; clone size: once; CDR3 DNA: TGTGCCAGCAGTTACTCGAGCCCCGAGAGCTTGTTTTTT; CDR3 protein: CASSYSSPESLFF